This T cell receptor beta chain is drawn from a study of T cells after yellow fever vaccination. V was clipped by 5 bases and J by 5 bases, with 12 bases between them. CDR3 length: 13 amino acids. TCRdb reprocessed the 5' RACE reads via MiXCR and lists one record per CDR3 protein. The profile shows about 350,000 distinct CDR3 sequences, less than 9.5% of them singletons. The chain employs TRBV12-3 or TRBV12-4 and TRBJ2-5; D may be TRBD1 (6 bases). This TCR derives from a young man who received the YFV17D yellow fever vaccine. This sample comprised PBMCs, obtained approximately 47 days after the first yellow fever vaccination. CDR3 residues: CASSAGDWETQYF. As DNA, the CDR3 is TGTGCCAGCAGTGCAGGGGATTGGGAGACCCAGTACTTC.